These 6 T cell receptor beta chains share one sample of origin, sequenced in a study of T cells in Graves' hyperthyroidism and ophthalmopathy. There were TCR beta CDR3 regions amplified from RNA transcripts. The HTBI set primed first-round TCR CDR3 RT-PCR. Each CDR3 protein gets one entry after TCRdb re-called the multiplex PCR reads with MiXCR. The profile shows 370,000 or so distinct CDR3 sequences, roughly 25% of them singletons. Sequenced sample: blood. These TCRs come from a man aged 45 to 65 with Graves' hyperthyroidism.

The V call is TRBV27, the J call TRBJ1-1; a weak D match, TRBD1 (5 bases). The germline V gene has CDR1 MNHEY and CDR2 SMNVEV (reference sequence). The V end lost 2 bases, the J end lost 6 bases, and 10 bases lay between the germline ends. The CDR3 spans 13 residues. The CDR3 protein is CASSLQGLAEAFF. CDR3 sequence (DNA): TGTGCCAGCAGTTTACAGGGTCTAGCTGAAGCTTTCTTT.

This clonotype turned up a few times. V usage is TRBV20-1 and J usage is TRBJ2-3; the D is unclear. Trimming stripped 0 bases from V and 0 bases from J, with 10 bases between. This CDR3 comprises 15 residues. The V gene's germline CDR1 is DFQATT and CDR2 SNEGSKA (reference sequence). DNA of the CDR3: TGCAGTGCTAGAGATCTAACCTCTAGCACAGATACGCAGTATTTT. Translation: CSARDLTSSTDTQYF.

The chain is built from TRBV6-5 and TRBJ2-1; 8 bases match TRBD2. The junction had 6 bases not matched to a gene; V was cut back by 2 bases and J by 0 bases. There are 17 residues in the CDR3. Looked up from germline, CDR1 is MNHEY and CDR2 is SVGAGI. The CDR3 loop is CASSYLASGFSYNEQFF. For the CDR3, the DNA is TGTGCCAGCAGTTACCTGGCTAGCGGGTTCTCCTACAATGAGCAGTTCTTC.

The chain is built from TRBV7-9 and TRBJ2-1, with D perhaps TRBD2 (6 bases). The CDR3 is 13 residues long. The V gene lost 6 bases and the J gene lost 5 bases, with 11 bases spanning the gap. Germline V lookup: CDR1 SEHNR, CDR2 FQNEAQ (reference sequence). The CDR3 is CASSGRTNNEQFF. The CDR3 DNA sequence: TGTGCCAGCAGTGGGCGGACTAACAATGAGCAGTTCTTC.

This clonotype was detected many times. The V gene is TRBV6-1, the J gene TRBJ1-5, with no clear D. CDR1 is MNHNS, CDR2 SASEGT, per germline. The V end was cut by 10 bases, the J end by 0 bases, with 10 bases between. This CDR3 is 13 amino acids long. The CDR3 is CATRGDSNQPQHF. The DNA of the CDR3 is TGTGCCACTCGTGGGGATAGCAATCAGCCCCAGCATTTT.

At least ten counts were recorded for this clonotype. The chain joins TRBV11-3 to TRBJ2-1; D possibly uses TRBD1 or TRBD2 (5 bases each). The V end was cut by 4 bases, the J end by 3 bases, with 10 bases between. CDR3 length equals 14 residues. CDR1 SGHNT and CDR2 YENEEA come from the germline V gene. The CDR3 DNA is TGTGCCAGCAGCTCCGGGGACGACTACAATGAGCAGTTCTTC. Translated, it gives CASSSGDDYNEQFF.